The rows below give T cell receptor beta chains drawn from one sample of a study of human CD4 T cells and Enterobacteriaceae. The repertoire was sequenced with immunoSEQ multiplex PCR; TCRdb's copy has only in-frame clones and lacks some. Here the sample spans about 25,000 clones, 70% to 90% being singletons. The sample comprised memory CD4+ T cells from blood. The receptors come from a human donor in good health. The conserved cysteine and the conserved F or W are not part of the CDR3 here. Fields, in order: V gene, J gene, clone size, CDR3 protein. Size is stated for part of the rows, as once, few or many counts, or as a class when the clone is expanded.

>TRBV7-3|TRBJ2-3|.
ASSLFGAGLADTDTQY
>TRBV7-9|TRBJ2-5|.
ASSLAARTQY
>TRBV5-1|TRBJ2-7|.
ASSLGTGPYEQY
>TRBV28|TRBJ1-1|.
ASSQSWGGGTEAF
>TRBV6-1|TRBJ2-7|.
ASTIMPSSYEQY
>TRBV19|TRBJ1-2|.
ASNPDRRYGYT
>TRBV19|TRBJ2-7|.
ASSLGLSSYEQY
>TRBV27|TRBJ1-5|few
ASRGNSNQPQH
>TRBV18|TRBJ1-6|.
ASSNLGDSPLH
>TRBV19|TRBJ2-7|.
ASSKDRGRLYEQY
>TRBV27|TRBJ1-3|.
ASSFTSTGNTIY
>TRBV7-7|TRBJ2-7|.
ASSRGTGYEQY
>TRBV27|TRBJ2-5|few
ASSLKREARETQY
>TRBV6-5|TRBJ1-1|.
ASSYGDRVTEAF
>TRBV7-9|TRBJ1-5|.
ARPTGHQQPQH
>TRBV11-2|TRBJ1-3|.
ASSPSPRGSGNTIY
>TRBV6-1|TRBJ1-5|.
ASSEQQSYSNQPQH
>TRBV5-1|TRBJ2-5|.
ASSLPGLAGAQETQY
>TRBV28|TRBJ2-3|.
ASSASNSPDTQY
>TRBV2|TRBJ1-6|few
ASSEWRGSSYNSPLH
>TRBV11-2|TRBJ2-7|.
ASSSRTGVVLYEQY
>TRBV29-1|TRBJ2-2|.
SVSGQNTGELF
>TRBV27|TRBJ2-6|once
ASREGNSGANVLT
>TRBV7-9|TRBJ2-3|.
ASSFGGSTDTQY
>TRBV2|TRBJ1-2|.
ASSRDTPVRGYT
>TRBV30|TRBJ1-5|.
AWSVDRRRPQH
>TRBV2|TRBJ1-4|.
ASTLQGRSNEKLF
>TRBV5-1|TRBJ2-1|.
ASSPSTTGVGKNEQF
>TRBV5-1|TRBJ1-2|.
ASSLGTGPPGYT
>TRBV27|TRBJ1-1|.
ASSKQELNTEAF
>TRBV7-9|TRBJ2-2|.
ASSLVSGLDGELF
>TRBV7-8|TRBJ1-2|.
ASSSRQGNYGYT
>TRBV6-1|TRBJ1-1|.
ASSETPGPGFVGGNTEAF
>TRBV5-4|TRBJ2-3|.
ASSLAAGGLTDTQY
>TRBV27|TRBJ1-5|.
ASSLGGQYSNQPQH
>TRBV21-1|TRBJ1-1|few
ASSPEGTGQCTEAF
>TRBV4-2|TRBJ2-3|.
ASSQEPAGGPTDTQY
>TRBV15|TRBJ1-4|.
ATSRGGGETRPNEKLF
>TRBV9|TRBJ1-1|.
ASTLRDSMNTEAF
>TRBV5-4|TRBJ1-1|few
ASSHGQYNTEAF
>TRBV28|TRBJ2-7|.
ASTPFLAGAYEQY
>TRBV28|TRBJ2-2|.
ATRAVGELF
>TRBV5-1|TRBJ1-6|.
ASSLTGVSSPLH
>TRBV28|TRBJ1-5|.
ASRSATGTNQPQH
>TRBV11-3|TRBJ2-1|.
ASSADRGRGEQF
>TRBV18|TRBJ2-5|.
ASSPRRETQY
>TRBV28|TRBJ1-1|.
ASSLLNMAANTEAF
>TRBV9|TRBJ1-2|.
ASSPDGTAV
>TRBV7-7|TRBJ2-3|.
ASSLTGQSTDTQY
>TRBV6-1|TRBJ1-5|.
ASREGQGRGQPQH